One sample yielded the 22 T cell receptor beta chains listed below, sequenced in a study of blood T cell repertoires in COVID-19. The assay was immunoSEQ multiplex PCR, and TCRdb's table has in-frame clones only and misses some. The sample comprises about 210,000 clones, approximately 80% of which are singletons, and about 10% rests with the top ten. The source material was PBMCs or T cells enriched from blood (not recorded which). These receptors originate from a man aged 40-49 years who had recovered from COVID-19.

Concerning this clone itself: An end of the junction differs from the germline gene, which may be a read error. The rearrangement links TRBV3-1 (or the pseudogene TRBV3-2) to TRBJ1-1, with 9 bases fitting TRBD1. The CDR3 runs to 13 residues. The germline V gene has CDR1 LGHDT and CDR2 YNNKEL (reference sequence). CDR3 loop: CASSQGQGFSAFF. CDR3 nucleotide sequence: TGTGCCAGCAGTCAAGGACAGGGGTTCTCAGCTTTCTTT.

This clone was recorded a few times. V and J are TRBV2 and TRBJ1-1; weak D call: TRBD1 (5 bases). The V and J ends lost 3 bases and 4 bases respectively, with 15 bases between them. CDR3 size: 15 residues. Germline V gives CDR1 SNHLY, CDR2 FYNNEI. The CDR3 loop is CASSEWQHRGTEAFF. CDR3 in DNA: TGTGCCAGCAGTGAGTGGCAGCATAGGGGCACTGAAGCTTTCTTT. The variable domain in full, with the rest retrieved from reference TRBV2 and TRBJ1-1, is EPEVTQTPSHQVTQMGQEVILRCVPISNHLYFYWYRQILGQKVEFLVSFYNNEISEKSEIFDDQFSVERPDGSNFTLKIRSTKLEDSAMYFCASSEWQHRGTEAFFGQGTRLTVV.

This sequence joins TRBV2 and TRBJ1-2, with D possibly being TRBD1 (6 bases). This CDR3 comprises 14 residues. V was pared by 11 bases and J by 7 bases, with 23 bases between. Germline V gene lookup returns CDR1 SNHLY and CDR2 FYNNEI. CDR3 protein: CAFIRRGAIGGYTF. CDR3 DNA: TGTGCCTTTATCCGGCGGGGGGCCATCGGTGGCTACACCTTC.

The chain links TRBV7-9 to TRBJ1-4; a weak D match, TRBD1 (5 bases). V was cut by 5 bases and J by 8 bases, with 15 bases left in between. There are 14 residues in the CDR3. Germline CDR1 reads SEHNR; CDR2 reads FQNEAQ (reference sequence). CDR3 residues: CASSLTGRFEKLFF. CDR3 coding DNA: TGTGCCAGCAGCCTCACAGGACGGTTCGAAAAACTGTTTTTT.

This CDR3 reads CASSLGTANEQYF. The CDR3 coding sequence is TGTGCCAGCAGCTTGGGGACAGCCAACGAGCAGTACTTC. This chain links TRBV7-9 with TRBJ2-7; 7 bases match TRBD1. Germline loops: CDR1 SEHNR, CDR2 FQNEAQ (reference sequence). J lost 5 bases, V lost 3 bases, and 4 bases had no gene match. CDR3 length: 13 residues.

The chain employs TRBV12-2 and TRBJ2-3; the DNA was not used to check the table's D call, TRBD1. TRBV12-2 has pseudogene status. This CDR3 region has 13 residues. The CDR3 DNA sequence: TGTGCAAGTCGCTTGTATCTTAAGGGACATCTGTATTTT. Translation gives CASRLYLKGHLYF.

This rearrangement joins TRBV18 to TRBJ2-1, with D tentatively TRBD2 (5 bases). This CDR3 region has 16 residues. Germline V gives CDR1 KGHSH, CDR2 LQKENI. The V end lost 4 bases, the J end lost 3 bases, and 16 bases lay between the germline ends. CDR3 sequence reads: CASSRDRLRNYNEQFF. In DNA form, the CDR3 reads TGTGCCAGCTCACGGGATCGACTAAGAAACTACAATGAGCAGTTCTTC.

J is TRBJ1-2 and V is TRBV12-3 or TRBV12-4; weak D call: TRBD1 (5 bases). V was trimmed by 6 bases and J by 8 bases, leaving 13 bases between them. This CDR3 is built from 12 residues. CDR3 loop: CASSVQGLGYTF. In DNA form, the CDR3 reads TGTGCCAGCAGCGTGCAGGGTTTAGGCTACACCTTC.

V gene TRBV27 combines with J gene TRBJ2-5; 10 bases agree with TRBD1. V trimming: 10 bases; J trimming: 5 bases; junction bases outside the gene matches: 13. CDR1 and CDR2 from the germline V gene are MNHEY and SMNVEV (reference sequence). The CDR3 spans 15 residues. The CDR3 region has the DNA TGTGCCACCCCGACGACAGGGGGCGCGTACGAGACCCAGTACTTC. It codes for CATPTTGGAYETQYF.

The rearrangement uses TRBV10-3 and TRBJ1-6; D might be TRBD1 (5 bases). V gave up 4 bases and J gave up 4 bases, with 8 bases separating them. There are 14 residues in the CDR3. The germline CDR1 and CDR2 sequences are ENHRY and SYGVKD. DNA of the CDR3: TGTGCCATCAGTGGGGACTTTTATAATTCACCCCTCCACTTT. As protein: CAISGDFYNSPLHF.

CDR3 in amino acids: CASSDSAGPNHNYGYTF. The CDR3 region has the DNA TGTGCCAGCAGTGACTCAGCAGGCCCTAACCACAACTATGGCTACACCTTC. The chain employs TRBV6-4 and TRBJ1-2; D is ambiguous. Trimming removed 0 bases from V and 2 bases from J, with 16 bases in between. Germline values: CDR1 MRHNA, CDR2 SNTAGT. The CDR3 extends over 17 amino acids.

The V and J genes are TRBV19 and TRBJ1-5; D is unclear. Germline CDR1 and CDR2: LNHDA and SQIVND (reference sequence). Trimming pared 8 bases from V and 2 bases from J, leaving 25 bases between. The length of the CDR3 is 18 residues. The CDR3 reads CASSTQVGEGRGNQPQHF. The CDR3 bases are TGTGCCAGTTCTACCCAGGTTGGAGAGGGTCGGGGCAATCAGCCCCAGCATTTT.

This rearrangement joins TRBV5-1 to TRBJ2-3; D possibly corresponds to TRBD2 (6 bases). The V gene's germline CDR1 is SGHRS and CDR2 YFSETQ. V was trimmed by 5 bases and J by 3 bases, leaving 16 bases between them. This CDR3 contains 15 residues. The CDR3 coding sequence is TGCGCCAGCAGGCTGGCGGGAACGGGGACAGATACGCAGTATTTT. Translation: CASRLAGTGTDTQYF.

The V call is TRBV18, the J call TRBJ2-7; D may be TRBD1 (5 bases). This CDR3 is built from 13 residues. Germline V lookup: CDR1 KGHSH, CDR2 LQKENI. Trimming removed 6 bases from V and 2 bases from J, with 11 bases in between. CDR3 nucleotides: TGTGCCAGCTCTTATCGACAGACCTACGAGCAGTACTTC. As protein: CASSYRQTYEQYF.

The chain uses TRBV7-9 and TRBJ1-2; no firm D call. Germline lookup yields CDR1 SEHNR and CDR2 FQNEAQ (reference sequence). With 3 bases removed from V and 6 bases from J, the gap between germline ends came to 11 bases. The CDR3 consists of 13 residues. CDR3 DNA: TGTGCCAGCAGCTTCTCAGGTTCGGATGGCTACACCTTC. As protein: CASSFSGSDGYTF.

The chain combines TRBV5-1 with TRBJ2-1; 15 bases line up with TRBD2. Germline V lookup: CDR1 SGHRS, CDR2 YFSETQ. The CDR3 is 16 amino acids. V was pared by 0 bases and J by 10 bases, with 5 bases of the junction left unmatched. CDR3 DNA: TGCGCCAGCAGCTTGGGAAGGGGACTAGCGGGAGGCGAGCAGTTCTTC. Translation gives CASSLGRGLAGGEQFF.

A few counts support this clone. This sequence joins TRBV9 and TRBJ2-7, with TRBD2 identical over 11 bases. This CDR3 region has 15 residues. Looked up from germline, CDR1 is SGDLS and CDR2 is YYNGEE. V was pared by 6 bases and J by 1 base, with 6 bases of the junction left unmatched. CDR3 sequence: CASTPGLAASYEQYF. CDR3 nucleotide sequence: TGTGCCAGCACCCCGGGACTAGCGGCTTCCTACGAGCAGTACTTC.

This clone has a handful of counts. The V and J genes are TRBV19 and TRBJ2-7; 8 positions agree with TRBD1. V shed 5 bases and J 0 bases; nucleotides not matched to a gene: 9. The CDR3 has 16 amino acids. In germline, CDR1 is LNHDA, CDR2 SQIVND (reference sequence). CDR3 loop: CASSASGGVLSYEQYF. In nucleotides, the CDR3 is TGTGCCAGTAGTGCCTCAGGGGGCGTCCTCTCCTACGAGCAGTACTTC.

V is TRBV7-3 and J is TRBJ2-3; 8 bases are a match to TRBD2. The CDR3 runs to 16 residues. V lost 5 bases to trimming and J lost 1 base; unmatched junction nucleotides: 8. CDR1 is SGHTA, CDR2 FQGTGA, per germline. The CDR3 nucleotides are TGTGCCAGCAGCCCCAGCGGGGGACCAGGCACAGATACGCAGTATTTT. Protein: CASSPSGGPGTDTQYF.

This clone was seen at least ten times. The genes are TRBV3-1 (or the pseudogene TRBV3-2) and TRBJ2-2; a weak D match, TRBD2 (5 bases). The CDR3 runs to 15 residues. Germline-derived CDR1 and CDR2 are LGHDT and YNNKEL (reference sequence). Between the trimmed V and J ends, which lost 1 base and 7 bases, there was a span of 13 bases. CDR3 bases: TGTGCCAGCAGCCAAGTGGGAGCTTTAGGCGGGGAGCTGTTTTTT. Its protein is CASSQVGALGGELFF.

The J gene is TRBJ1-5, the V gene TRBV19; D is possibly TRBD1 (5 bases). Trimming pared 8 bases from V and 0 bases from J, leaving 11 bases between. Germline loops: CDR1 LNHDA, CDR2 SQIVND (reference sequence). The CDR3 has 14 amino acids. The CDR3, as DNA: TGTGCCAGTGCGGGGGACCATAGCAATCAGCCCCAGCATTTT. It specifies CASAGDHSNQPQHF.

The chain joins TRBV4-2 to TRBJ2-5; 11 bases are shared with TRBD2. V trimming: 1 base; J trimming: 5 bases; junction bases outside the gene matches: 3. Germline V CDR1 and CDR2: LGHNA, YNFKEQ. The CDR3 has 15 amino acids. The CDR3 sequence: CASSQGLAGPETQYF. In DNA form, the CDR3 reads TGTGCCAGCAGCCAAGGACTAGCGGGACCGGAGACCCAGTACTTC.